This T cell receptor beta chain was identified in a study of shared clonotypes between healthy human individuals. Findings and limits, study-wide: Naive subsets, compared against memory subsets, generally had larger estimated richness values. Generation of non-shared clonotypes was less probable than generation of clonotypes shared by all four donors.

Trimming cost V 1 base and J 5 bases, with 15 bases left between them. The CDR3 is 16 residues long. The germline V gene has CDR1 MGHDK and CDR2 SYGVNS. Sorted-subset replicate PCRs used around 0.2 ug DNA, roughly 28,000 T cell genomes. Sequenced by immunoSEQ multiplex PCR; TCRdb stores in-frame clones only, minus some. The sample consists of roughly 2.2 million clones, 80% to 95% of them appearing once. Turning to this clone: Its antigen is unidentified.

CD4+ cells underwent separation, giving CD45RA+ naive and CD45RA-negative memory subsets. This chain joins TRBV25-1 and TRBJ2-1; D could derive from TRBD1 or TRBD2 (5 bases each). The sample was naive CD4+ T cells from PBMCs. Documented subset: CD45RA+ positively selected. The receptor comes from a man younger than 35 in good health. Some clones in this sample may be carry-over from other donors' samples. CDR3 nucleotides: TGTGCCAGCAGTGAATCCCGGGGCCAGACCCACAATGAGCAGTTCTTC. Translated, it gives CASSESRGQTHNEQFF.